This T cell receptor (beta chain) was captured in a study of T cells in women clearing cervical HPV infection (dated by TCRdb to 2016 to 2019). Some background on the complete study: The cases were about two dozen women with histologically confirmed HPV16-related CIN3 or worse, and 2 of those women had invasive cancers. Cases and controls were matched on age within five years and on year of sample collection. Since HLA typing was available for only a few women, HLA type could not be ruled out as a confounder. Controls were 25 to 30 women whose single incident HPV16 infection cleared within 12 months without precancer or cancer developing. In the parent cohort, 10,000 to 11,000 women aged 18 or older were enrolled in Guanacaste, Costa Rica, during 1993 to 1994 and then followed for less than 8 years. A median age of approximately 30 years was observed in cases versus approximately 38 in controls, and no significant differences in baseline characteristics were found. Nested within Costa Rica's Guanacaste HPV Natural History Study, an exploratory proof-of-principle case-control study compared TCR repertoires across cervical HPV16 outcomes. For cases, a median interval of nearly 150 days, with an interquartile range of about 80 to 200 days, was observed between lesion detection and blood sampling. Blood from cases was drawn at the visit where the lesion was first identified, while blood from controls was drawn once the infection was no longer detected. Five blinded duplicates per group were added as quality controls, so that 60 or so samples were obtained: roughly 50 participants and some 10 replicates. Here is what the overall study found, with its caveats: Because of the cross-sectional design, the study could not determine whether the associations came before infection or resulted from infection, and neither effector/memory subsets nor HPV-specific T cells were isolated. Random forest classifiers combining richness and V gene abundances distinguished cases from controls with an estimated AUC of more than 0.75. CIN3+ cases had significantly higher TCR repertoire richness than controls across sequencing depths, but evenness did not differ between the groups. T-cell numbers per sample were unknown, so richness differences could reflect varying T-cell content rather than repertoire biology. Cases had lower TRBV6-7 relative abundance than controls (0.11% versus 0.16%; Bonferroni P = 0.0008).

Every participant had a single incident cervical HPV16 infection, and women with prevalent HPV16 infections were excluded. Cervical HPV DNA was detected by MY09/MY11 PCR and genotyped by dot-blot hybridization. Approximately 16 mL of heparinized blood were centrifuged, and the buffy coat was aliquoted, frozen at -30°C, then stored at -80°C. Genomic DNA was extracted from buffy coat specimens using QIAGEN kits. Of note for this clone: What this receptor recognizes is not known. The CDR3 goes on 3 residues after the read ends, and that part is filled in from the germline J gene.

The germline V gene (reference sequence) gives CDR1 as PRHDT and CDR2 as FYEKMQ. The CDR3 contains 10 residues, cysteine and phenylalanine counted. Part of the CDR3 DNA is given, 21 bases translated from base 1. V is shortened by 6 bases, J by 7 bases, and the region joining them spans 4 bases. TCR beta CDR3 regions were amplified by multiplex PCR from an average of about 1,100 ng genomic DNA per sample using the immunoSEQ assay. The assay corrected primer bias using a complete synthetic TCR repertoire to establish an amplification baseline. The amplicons were sequenced on the Illumina platform. The paper's processing steps were these. Sequence errors were corrected by clustering with frequency ratios and a modified nearest-neighbor algorithm, and the sequences were then analyzed in the immunoSEQ Analyzer using IMGT gene definitions. At each rarefaction depth, TCR richness and evenness were averaged across 20 rarefaction repeats, and samples with fewer sequences than that depth were excluded. Relative abundances of V, D and J genes were compared between groups using Wilcoxon rank sum tests, with FDR correction applied. In the blinded duplicates, the intraclass correlation was about 95% for TCR richness and averaged around 78% across over 65 gene segments. This is the immuneACCESS table as TCRdb keeps it, with only in-frame sequences that have V and J called. A part of the clones is gone; compared with another copy, unresolved V genes explain less than half, and the rest is unexplained. Clone size and V and J calls were adopted from that table, with D and trimming inferred from the DNA. The sample table holds some 37,000 clones. Approximately 1.5% of the sample is in the top ten clones.

The rearranged segments are TRBV13 and TRBJ2-1, with no confidently assigned D gene. Sequencing was carried out using blood buffy coat. This TCR came from a woman aged 18-70 years with a cervical HPV16 infection that either progressed to CIN3+ or cleared (not recorded which). The CDR3 bases that were read are TGTGCCAGCAGTCTTAATGAG. Translated, this is CASSLNE. The entire CDR3 protein reads CASSLNEQFF.